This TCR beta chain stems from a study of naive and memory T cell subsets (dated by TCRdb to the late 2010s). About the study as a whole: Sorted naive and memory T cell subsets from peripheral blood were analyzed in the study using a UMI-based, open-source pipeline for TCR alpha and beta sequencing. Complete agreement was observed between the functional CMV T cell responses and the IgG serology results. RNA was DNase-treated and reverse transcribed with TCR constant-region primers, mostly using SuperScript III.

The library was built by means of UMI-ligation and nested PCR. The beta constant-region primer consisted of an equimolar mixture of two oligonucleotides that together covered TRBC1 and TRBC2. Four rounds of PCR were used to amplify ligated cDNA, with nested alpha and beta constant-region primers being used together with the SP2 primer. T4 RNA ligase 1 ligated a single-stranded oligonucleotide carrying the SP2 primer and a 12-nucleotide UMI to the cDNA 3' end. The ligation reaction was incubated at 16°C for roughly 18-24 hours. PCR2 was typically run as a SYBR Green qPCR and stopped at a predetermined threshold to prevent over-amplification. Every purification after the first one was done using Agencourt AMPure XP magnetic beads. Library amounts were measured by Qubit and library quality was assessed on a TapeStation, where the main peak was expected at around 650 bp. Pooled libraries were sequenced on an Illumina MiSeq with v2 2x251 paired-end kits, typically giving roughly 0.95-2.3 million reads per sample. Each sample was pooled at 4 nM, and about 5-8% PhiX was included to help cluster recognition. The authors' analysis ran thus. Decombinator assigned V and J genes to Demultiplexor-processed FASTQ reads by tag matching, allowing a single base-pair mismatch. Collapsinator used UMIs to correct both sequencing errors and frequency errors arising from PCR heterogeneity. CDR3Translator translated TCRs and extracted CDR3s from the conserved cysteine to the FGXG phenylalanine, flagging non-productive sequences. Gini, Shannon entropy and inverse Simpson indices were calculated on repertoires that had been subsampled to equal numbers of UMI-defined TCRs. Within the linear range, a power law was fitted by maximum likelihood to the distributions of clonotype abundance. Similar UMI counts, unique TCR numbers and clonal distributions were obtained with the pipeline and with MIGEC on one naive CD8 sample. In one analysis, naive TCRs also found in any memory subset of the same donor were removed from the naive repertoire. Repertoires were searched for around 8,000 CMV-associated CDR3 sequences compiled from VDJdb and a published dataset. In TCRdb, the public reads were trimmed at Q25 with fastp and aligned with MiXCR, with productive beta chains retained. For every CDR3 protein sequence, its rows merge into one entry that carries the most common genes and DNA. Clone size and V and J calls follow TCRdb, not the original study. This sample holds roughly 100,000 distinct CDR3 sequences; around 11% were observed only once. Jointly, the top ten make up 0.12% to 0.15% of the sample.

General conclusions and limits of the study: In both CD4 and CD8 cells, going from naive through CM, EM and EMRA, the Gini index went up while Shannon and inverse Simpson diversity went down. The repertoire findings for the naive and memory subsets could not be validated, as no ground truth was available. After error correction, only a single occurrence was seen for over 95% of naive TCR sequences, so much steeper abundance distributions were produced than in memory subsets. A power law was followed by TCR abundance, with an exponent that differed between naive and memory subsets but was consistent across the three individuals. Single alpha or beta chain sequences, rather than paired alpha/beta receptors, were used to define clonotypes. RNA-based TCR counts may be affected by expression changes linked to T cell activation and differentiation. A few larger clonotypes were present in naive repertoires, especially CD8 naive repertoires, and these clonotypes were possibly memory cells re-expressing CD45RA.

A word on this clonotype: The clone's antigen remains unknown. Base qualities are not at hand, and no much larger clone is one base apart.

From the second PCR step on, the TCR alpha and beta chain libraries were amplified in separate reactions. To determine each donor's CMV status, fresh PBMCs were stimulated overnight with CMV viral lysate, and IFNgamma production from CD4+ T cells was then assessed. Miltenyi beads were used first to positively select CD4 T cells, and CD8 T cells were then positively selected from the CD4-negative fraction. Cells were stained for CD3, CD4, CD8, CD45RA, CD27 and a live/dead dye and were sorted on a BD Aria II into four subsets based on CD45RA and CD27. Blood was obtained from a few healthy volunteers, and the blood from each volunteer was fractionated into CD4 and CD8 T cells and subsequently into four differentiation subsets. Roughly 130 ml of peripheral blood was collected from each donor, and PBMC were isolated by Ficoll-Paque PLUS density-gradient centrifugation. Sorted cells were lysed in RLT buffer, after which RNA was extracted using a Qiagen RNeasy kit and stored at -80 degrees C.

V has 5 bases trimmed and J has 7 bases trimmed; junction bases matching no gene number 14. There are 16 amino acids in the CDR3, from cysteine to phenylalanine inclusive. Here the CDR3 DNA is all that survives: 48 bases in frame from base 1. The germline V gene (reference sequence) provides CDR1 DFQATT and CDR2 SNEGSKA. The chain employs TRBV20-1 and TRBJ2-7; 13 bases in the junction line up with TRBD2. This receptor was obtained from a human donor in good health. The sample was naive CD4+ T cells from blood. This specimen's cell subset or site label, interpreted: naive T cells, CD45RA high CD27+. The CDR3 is CSAPIRLAGGLGEQYF. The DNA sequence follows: TGCAGTGCTCCCATCAGACTAGCGGGAGGCTTGGGAGAGCAGTACTTC.